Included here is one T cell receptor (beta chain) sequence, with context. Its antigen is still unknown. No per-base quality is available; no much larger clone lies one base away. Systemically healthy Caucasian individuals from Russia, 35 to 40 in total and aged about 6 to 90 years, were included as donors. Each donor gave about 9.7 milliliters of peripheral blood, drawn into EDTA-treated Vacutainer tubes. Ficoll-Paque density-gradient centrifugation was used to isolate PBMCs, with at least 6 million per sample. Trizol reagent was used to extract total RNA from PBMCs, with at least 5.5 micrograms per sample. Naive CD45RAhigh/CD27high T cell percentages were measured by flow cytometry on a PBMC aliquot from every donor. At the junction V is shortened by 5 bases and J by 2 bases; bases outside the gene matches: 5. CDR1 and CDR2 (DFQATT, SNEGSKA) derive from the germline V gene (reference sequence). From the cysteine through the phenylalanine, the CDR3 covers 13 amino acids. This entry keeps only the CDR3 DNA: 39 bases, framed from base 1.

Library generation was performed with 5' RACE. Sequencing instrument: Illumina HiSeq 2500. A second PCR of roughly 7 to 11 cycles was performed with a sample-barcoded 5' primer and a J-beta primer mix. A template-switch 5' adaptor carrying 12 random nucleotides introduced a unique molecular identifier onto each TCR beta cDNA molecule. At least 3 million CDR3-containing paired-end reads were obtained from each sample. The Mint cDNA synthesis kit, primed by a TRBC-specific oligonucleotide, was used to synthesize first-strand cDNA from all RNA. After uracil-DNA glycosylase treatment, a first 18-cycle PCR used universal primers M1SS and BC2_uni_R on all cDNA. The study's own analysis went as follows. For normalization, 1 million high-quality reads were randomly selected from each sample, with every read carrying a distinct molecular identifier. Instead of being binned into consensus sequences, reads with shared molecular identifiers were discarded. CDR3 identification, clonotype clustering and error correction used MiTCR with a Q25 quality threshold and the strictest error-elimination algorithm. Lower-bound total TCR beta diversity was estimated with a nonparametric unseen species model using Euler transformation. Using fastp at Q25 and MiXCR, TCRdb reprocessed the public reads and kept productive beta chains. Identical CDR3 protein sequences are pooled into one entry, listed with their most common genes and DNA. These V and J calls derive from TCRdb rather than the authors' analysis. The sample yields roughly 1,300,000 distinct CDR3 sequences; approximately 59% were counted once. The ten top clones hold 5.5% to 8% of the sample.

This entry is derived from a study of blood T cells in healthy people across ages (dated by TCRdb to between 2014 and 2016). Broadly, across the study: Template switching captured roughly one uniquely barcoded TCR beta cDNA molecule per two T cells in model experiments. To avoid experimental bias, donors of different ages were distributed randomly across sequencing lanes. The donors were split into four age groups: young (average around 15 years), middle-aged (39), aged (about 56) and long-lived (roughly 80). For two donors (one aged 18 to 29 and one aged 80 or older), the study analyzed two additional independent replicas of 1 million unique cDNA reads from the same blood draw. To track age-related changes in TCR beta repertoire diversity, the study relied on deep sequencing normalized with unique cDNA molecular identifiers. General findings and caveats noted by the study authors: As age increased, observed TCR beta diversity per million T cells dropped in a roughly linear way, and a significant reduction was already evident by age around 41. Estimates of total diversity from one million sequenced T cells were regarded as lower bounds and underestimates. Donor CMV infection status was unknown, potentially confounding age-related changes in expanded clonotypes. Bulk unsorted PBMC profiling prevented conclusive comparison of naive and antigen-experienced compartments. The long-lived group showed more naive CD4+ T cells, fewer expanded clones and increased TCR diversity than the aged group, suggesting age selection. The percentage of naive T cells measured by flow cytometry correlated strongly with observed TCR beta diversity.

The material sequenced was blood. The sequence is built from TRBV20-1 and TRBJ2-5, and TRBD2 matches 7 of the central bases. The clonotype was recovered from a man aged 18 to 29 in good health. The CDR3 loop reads CSAPNSGQETQYF. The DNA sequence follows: TGCAGTGCTCCGAATAGCGGGCAAGAGACCCAGTACTTC.